Following are 21 T cell receptor beta chains from one sample sequenced in a study of T cells in localized non-small cell lung cancer. Using immunoSEQ multiplex PCR, the repertoire was profiled, and TCRdb retains in-frame clones only, with some absent. This sample has about 52,000 clones, with around nine tenths found just once. Sequenced material: PBMCs, taken before any cancer treatment. These receptors all stem from a female donor with stage II lung adenocarcinoma.

The V gene is TRBV5-6, the J gene TRBJ2-1, with D possibly called TRBD1 or TRBD2 (5 bases each). The CDR3 totals 17 residues. Trimming took off 5 bases at V and 0 bases at J, with 18 bases between the two ends. CDR1 is SGHDT, CDR2 YYEEEE, per germline. This CDR3 reads CASRRDARQYSYNEQFF. Written as DNA, the CDR3 is TGTGCCAGCAGAAGGGACGCCCGACAGTACTCCTACAATGAGCAGTTCTTC.

V and J are TRBV5-4 and TRBJ2-7; no firm D call. V was cut by 0 bases and J by 6 bases, with 4 bases left in between. Per the germline V gene, CDR1 is SGHNT and CDR2 is YYREEE (reference sequence). The length of the CDR3 is 11 residues. DNA for the CDR3: TGTGCCAGCAGCTTGGCGCGCGAGCAGTACTTC. Residues: CASSLAREQYF. Together with reference TRBV5-4 and TRBJ2-7, the CDR3 gives the full variable domain: ETGVTQSPTHLIKTRGQQVTLRCSSQSGHNTVSWYQQALGQGPQFIFQYYREEENGRGNFPPRFSGLQFPNYSSELNVNALELDDSALYLCASSLAREQYFGPGTRLTVT.

V usage is TRBV9 and J usage is TRBJ2-3, with D possibly TRBD2 on 6 matching bases. Germline V lookup: CDR1 SGDLS, CDR2 YYNGEE. The CDR3 loop spans 15 amino acids. V was pared by 0 bases and J by 4 bases, with 12 bases between. The CDR3 coding sequence is TGTGCCAGCAGCGTAGGGGCTAGCGAGGCAGATACGCAGTATTTT. Its protein is CASSVGASEADTQYF.

As for this clone: The same CDR3 can be traced to other DNA sequences in this sample. The gene calls are TRBV9 and TRBJ1-1; D is uncertain. The CDR3 is 13 amino acids. Deletions cut 0 bases from V and 0 bases from J, with 3 bases between. In germline, CDR1 is SGDLS, CDR2 YYNGEE. CDR3 nucleotide sequence: TGTGCCAGCAGCGTAGAAGTGAACACTGAAGCTTTCTTT. This sequence encodes CASSVEVNTEAFF.

This sequence joins TRBV5-6 and TRBJ1-3; 8 nucleotides line up with TRBD1. This CDR3 is 17 amino acids long. V shed 1 base and J 0 bases; nucleotides not matched to a gene: 6. Germline CDR1 SGHDT, CDR2 YYEEEE. The CDR3 DNA sequence: TGTGCCAGCAGCTTGTGGACAGGGATGAGCTCTGGAAACACCATATATTTT. Amino acid sequence: CASSLWTGMSSGNTIYF.

V and J are TRBV5-1 and TRBJ2-3; D is possibly TRBD1 or TRBD2 (6 bases each). With 4 bases removed from V and 5 bases from J, the gap between germline ends came to 20 bases. The germline CDR1 and CDR2 sequences are SGHRS and YFSETQ. This CDR3 comprises 16 residues. This CDR3 is CASSPVGGGGVDTQYF. The CDR3 DNA sequence: TGCGCCAGCAGCCCCGTTGGAGGGGGAGGTGTAGATACGCAGTATTTT.

The chain is built from TRBV6-4 and TRBJ2-7, with TRBD2 matching over 7 bases. The V gene end was trimmed by 1 base and the J gene end by 4 bases; junction bases not matched to a gene: 13. Per germline, CDR1 MRHNA and CDR2 SNTAGT. The CDR3 is 17 residues long. The CDR3 is CASSDFLVSERGYEQYF. As DNA, the CDR3 is TGTGCCAGCAGTGACTTTTTGGTTTCGGAGCGGGGTTACGAGCAGTACTTC.

The V and J genes are TRBV28 and TRBJ2-7; the match to TRBD1 covers 8 bases. CDR1 MDHEN and CDR2 SYDVKM come from the germline V gene. This CDR3 region has 14 residues. With 5 bases clipped from V and 7 bases from J, the junction kept 10 bases outside the gene matches. The CDR3 here is CASSPPGQVAEQYF. For the CDR3, the DNA is TGTGCCAGCAGTCCCCCGGGACAGGTCGCGGAGCAGTACTTC.

V and J are TRBV5-1 and TRBJ1-1; 7 bases are a match to TRBD1. Trimming cost V 4 bases and J 4 bases; bases outside gene matches: 7. This CDR3 is built from 14 residues. Germline lookup yields CDR1 SGHRS and CDR2 YFSETQ. This CDR3 is CASSQRAGGTEAFF. Here the CDR3 DNA reads TGCGCCAGCAGCCAGCGCGCAGGGGGCACTGAAGCTTTCTTT.

J is TRBJ2-7 and V is TRBV7-9; D not resolved. The ends were cut back, 2 bases at V and 5 bases at J, with 10 bases in the middle. Per germline, CDR1 SEHNR and CDR2 FQNEAQ (reference sequence). This CDR3 has 13 residues. The CDR3 protein is CASSLKDRDEQYF. CDR3 nucleotide sequence: TGTGCCAGCAGCTTAAAAGACCGCGACGAGCAGTACTTC. The full variable domain, rest sourced from reference TRBV7-9 and TRBJ2-7, is DTGVSQNPRHKITKRGQNVTFRCDPISEHNRLYWYRQTLGQGPEFLTYFQNEAQLEKSRLLSDRFSAERPKGSFSTLEIQRTEQGDSAMYLCASSLKDRDEQYFGPGTRLTVT.

The V gene is TRBV2, the J gene TRBJ1-4; D may be TRBD1 (5 bases). V dropped 5 bases and J dropped 8 bases, with 21 bases sitting between them. This CDR3 is built from 16 residues. In germline, CDR1 is SNHLY, CDR2 FYNNEI. CDR3 nucleotide sequence: TGTGCCAGCAGTCACCCGAGAGAGGGGTTGGAGGAAAAACTGTTTTTT. This gives the protein CASSHPREGLEEKLFF.

The rearrangement joins TRBV2 to TRBJ1-1, with 7 bases lining up with TRBD1. Germline CDR1 is SNHLY and CDR2 is FYNNEI. CDR3 length: 13 residues. Trimming removed 7 bases from V and 11 bases from J; junction bases left unmatched: 13. Here the CDR3 DNA reads TGTGCCAGCACCGCCGAGACAGGGAGTCACGCTTTCTTT. Protein product: CASTAETGSHAFF.

The chain is built from TRBV19 and TRBJ2-1; maybe TRBD1 (6 bases). V lost 6 bases and J 9 bases, leaving 18 bases between the germline ends. Germline CDR1 LNHDA, CDR2 SQIVND (reference sequence). The CDR3 consists of 14 residues. The CDR3 loop reads CASSPWTDSSEQFF. In nucleotides, the CDR3 is TGTGCCAGTAGCCCCTGGACAGACTCGAGTGAGCAGTTCTTC.

The rearrangement uses TRBV10-3 and TRBJ1-2; D gene uncertain. The CDR3 runs to 13 residues. The V end lost 6 bases, the J end lost 0 bases, and 8 bases lay between the germline ends. Looked up from germline, CDR1 is ENHRY and CDR2 is SYGVKD. The CDR3: CAISSNSNYGYTF. As DNA, the CDR3 is TGTGCCATCAGCTCGAATTCTAACTATGGCTACACCTTC.

The chain recombines TRBV19 with TRBJ1-4; 8 bases fit TRBD1. CDR1 is LNHDA, CDR2 SQIVND, per germline (reference sequence). V trimming: 6 bases; J trimming: 0 bases; junction bases outside the gene matches: 9. CDR3 length: 17 residues. CDR3 DNA sequence: TGTGCCAGTAGGGACCCGGGACAGGCTGCAACTAATGAAAAACTGTTTTTT. This codes for CASRDPGQAATNEKLFF.

This chain uses TRBV29-1 with TRBJ1-2, with D uncertain. The CDR3 has 12 amino acids. The V end lost 3 bases, the J end lost 5 bases, and 10 bases lay between the germline ends. Germline loops: CDR1 SQVTM, CDR2 ANQGSEA. The CDR3 DNA reads as TGCAGCGTTGATAGGAGGTCTTATGGCTACACCTTC. The encoded protein is CSVDRRSYGYTF.

This chain connects TRBV5-6 to TRBJ1-1; 9 bases agree with TRBD1. Unmatched junction bases numbered 8, after V lost 4 bases and J lost 10 bases. The germline gives CDR1 SGHDT, CDR2 YYEEEE. This CDR3 is 13 amino acids long. CDR3 residues: CASSPGTGNGAFF. The CDR3 DNA sequence: TGTGCCAGCAGCCCAGGGACAGGGAATGGAGCTTTCTTT.

The CDR3 coding sequence is TGTGCCAGCAGTGATCGACAGGGGAGGAATATTCAGTACTTC. Residues: CASSDRQGRNIQYF. The gene calls are TRBV25-1 and TRBJ2-4; 8 bases map to TRBD1. Germline CDR1 MGHDK, CDR2 SYGVNS. The CDR3 length is 14 residues. The V segment lost 3 bases and the J segment 10 bases; nucleotides outside the gene matches: 8.

The genes are TRBV6-5 and TRBJ2-2; TRBD1 or TRBD2 may be the D gene (5 bases each). Germline V lookup: CDR1 MNHEY, CDR2 SVGAGI. Trimming cost V 8 bases and J 4 bases, with 14 bases left between them. The CDR3 consists of 14 residues. The CDR3 is CASDAGGGTGELFF. DNA for the CDR3: TGTGCCAGCGACGCAGGTGGGGGCACCGGGGAGCTGTTTTTT.

The V gene is TRBV28, the J gene TRBJ1-4, with 10 bases that match TRBD1. Germline-derived CDR1 and CDR2 are MDHEN and SYDVKM. The CDR3 spans 17 residues. V lost 7 bases to trimming and J lost 0 bases; unmatched junction nucleotides: 8. CDR3 nucleotides: TGTGCCAGCATGCCGGGACAGGGGACAGCAACTAATGAAAAACTGTTTTTT. It yields the protein CASMPGQGTATNEKLFF.

V usage is TRBV15 and J usage is TRBJ1-1, with D hard to call. Germline values: CDR1 LNHNV, CDR2 YYDKDF (reference sequence). The CDR3 runs 14 residues. Trimming pared 3 bases from V and 1 base from J, leaving 9 bases between. CDR3 residues: CATSSGVGNTEAFF. The CDR3, as DNA: TGTGCCACCAGCAGTGGGGTGGGGAACACTGAAGCTTTCTTT.